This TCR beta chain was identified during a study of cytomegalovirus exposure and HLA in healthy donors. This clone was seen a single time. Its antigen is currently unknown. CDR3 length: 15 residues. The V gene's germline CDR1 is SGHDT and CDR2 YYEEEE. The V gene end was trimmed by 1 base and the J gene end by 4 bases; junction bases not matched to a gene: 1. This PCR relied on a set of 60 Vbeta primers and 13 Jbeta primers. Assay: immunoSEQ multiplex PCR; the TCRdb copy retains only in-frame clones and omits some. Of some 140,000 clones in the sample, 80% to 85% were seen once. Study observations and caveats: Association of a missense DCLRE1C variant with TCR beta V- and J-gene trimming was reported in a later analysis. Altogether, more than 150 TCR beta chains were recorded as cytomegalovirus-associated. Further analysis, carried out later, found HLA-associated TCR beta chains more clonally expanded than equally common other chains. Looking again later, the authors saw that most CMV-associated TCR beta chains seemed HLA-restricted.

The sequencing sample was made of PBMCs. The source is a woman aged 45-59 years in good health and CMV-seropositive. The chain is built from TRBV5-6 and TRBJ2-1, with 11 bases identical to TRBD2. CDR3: CASSLLAGGYNEQFF. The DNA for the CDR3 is TGTGCCAGCAGCTTGTTAGCGGGGGGGTACAATGAGCAGTTCTTC.